The present T cell receptor (beta chain) was sequenced within a study of T cells expressing NK-cell markers. Background on the study: Sorted CD3+CD56-NKG2C+, CD3+CD56+NKG2C+ and CD3+CD56+NKG2C- T cells supplied the TCR beta repertoires. The study sequenced eight donors, seven HCMV-seropositive and one seronegative. Broader study findings: Similarly, these clonotypes led the CD3+CD56-NKG2C+ fraction as well in several donors.

TCRdb reprocessed the 5' RACE reads, with one entry per CDR3 protein and no DNA. Its table records around 470,000 distinct CDR3 sequences. Germline lookup yields CDR1 SGHRS and CDR2 YFSETQ. This CDR3 region has 14 residues. On this clonotype: Its matching antigen is unknown.

The receptor was isolated from a woman aged 45-65 years in good health. V usage is TRBV5-1 and J usage is TRBJ1-2; the TCRdb call, TRBD1, lacks DNA for checking. The sample taken for sequencing was blood T cells: a sorted CD56 or NKG2C T cell subset, CD4+ or CD8+ T cells, or bulk PBMC T cells (not recorded which). CDR3 sequence: CASSPIGTNYGYTF.